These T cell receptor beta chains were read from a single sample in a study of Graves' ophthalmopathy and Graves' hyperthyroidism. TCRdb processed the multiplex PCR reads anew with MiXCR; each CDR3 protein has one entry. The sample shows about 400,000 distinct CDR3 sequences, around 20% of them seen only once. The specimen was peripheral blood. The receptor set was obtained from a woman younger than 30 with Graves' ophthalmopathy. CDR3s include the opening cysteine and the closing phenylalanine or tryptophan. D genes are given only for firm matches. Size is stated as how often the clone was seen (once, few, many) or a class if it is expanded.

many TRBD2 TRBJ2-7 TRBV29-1 CSATGTSGSGEQYF TGCAGCGCCACGGGGACTAGCGGGAGTGGCGAGCAGTACTTC
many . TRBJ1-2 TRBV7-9 CASSLPRTDLYGYTF TGTGCCAGCAGCCTTCCCCGGACAGACTTATATGGCTACACCTTC
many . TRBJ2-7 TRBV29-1 CSVERGRPYEQYF TGCAGCGTGGAAAGGGGGAGACCTTACGAGCAGTACTTC
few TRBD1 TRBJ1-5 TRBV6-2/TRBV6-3 CASSQRDRRPNQPQHF TGTGCCAGCAGTCAAAGGGACAGAAGGCCGAATCAGCCCCAGCATTTT
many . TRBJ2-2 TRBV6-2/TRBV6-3 CASRILMSPGELFF TGTGCCAGCAGAATCCTTATGAGTCCCGGGGAGCTGTTTTTT
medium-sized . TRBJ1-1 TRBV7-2 CASSYEGFEAFF TGTGCCAGCAGCTACGAGGGATTTGAAGCTTTCTTT
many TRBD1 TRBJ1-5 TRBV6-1 CASRRTGDSNQPQHF TGTGCCAGCAGGCGGACAGGGGATAGCAATCAGCCCCAGCATTTT
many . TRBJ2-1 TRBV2 CASSDSTSAYNEQFF TGTGCCAGCAGTGATTCGACTTCAGCTTACAATGAGCAGTTCTTC
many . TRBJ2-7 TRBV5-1 CASSLVLSGAYEQYF TGCGCCAGCAGCTTGGTTCTCAGCGGAGCATACGAGCAGTACTTC
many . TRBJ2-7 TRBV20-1 CSAYEHSSYEQYF TGCAGTGCTTACGAACACAGCTCCTACGAGCAGTACTTC
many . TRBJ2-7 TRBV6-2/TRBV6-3 CASSYRDPHSYEQYF TGTGCCAGCAGTTATCGAGACCCGCACTCCTACGAGCAGTACTTC